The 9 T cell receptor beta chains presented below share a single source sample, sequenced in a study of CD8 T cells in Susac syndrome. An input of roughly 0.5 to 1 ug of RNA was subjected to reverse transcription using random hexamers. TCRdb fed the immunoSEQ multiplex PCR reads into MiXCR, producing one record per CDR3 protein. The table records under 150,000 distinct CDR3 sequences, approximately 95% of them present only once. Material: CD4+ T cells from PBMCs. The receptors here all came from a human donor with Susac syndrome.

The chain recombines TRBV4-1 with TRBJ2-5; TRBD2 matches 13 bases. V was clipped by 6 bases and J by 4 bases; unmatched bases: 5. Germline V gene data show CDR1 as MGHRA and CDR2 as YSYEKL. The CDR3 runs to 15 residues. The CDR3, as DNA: TGCGCCAGCAGTCCCGGGACTAGCGGGGCAGAGACCCAGTACTTC. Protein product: CASSPGTSGAETQYF.

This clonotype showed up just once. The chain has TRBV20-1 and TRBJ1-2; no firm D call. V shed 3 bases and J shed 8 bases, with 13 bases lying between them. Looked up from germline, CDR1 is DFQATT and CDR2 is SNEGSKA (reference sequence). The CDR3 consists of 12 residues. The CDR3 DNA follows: TGCAGTGCTAGCCTGGGAAGGAGCGGCTACACCTTC. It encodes CSASLGRSGYTF.

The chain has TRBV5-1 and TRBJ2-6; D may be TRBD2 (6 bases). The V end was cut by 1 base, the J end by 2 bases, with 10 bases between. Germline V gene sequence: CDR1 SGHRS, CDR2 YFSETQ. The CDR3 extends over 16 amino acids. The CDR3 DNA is TGCGCCAGCAGCTTGACGGGGACTCCTGGGGCCAACGTCCTGACTTTC. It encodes CASSLTGTPGANVLTF. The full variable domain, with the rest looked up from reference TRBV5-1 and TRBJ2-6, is KAGVTQTPRYLIKTRGQQVTLSCSPISGHRSVSWYQQTPGQGLQFLFEYFSETQRNKGNFPGRFSGRQFSNSRSEMNVSTLELGDSALYLCASSLTGTPGANVLTFGAGSRLTVL.

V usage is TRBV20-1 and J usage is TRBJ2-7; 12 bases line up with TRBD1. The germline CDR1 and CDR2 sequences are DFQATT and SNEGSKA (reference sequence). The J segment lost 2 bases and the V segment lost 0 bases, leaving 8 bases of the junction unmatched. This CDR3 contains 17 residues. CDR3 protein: CSARDRPGQGAAYEQYF. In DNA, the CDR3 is TGCAGTGCTAGAGACCGGCCGGGACAGGGGGCCGCCTACGAGCAGTACTTC.

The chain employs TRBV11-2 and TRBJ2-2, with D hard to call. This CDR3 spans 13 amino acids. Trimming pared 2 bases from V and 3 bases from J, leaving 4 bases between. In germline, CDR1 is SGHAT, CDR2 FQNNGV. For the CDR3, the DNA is TGTGCCAGCAGCTTAAGCCACACCGGGGAGCTGTTTTTT. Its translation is CASSLSHTGELFF.

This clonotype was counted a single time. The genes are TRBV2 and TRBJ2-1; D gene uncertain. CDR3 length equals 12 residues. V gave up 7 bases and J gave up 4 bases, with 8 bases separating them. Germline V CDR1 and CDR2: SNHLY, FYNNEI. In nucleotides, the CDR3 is TGTGCCAGCAACTTTCCTTACAATGAGCAGTTCTTC. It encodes CASNFPYNEQFF. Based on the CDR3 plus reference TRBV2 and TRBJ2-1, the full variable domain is EPEVTQTPSHQVTQMGQEVILRCVPISNHLYFYWYRQILGQKVEFLVSFYNNEISEKSEIFDDQFSVERPDGSNFTLKIRSTKLEDSAMYFCASNFPYNEQFFGPGTRLTVL.

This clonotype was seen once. CDR3 nucleotide sequence: TGCAGCGTTGGGGGGGGACAGGGGCCTGACACAGATACGCAGTATTTT. This codes for CSVGGGQGPDTDTQYF. The chain uses TRBV29-1 and TRBJ2-3; 10 bases line up with TRBD1. Germline CDR1 SQVTM, CDR2 ANQGSEA. V dropped 4 bases and J dropped 2; count of bases not matched to a gene: 9. CDR3 size: 16 residues.

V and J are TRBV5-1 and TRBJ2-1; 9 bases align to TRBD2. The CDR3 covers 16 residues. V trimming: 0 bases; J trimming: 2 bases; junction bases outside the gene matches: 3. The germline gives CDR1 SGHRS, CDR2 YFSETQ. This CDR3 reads CASSLVAGAPYNEQFF. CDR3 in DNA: TGCGCCAGCAGCTTGGTAGCGGGAGCCCCCTACAATGAGCAGTTCTTC. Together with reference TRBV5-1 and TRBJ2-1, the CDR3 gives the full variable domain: KAGVTQTPRYLIKTRGQQVTLSCSPISGHRSVSWYQQTPGQGLQFLFEYFSETQRNKGNFPGRFSGRQFSNSRSEMNVSTLELGDSALYLCASSLVAGAPYNEQFFGPGTRLTVL.

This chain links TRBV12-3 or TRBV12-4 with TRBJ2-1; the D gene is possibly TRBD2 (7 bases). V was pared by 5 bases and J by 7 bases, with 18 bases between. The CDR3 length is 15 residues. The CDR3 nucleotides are TGTGCCAGCAGTCCCGAGGGGGGGTGGAGGAATGAGCAGTTCTTC. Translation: CASSPEGGWRNEQFF.